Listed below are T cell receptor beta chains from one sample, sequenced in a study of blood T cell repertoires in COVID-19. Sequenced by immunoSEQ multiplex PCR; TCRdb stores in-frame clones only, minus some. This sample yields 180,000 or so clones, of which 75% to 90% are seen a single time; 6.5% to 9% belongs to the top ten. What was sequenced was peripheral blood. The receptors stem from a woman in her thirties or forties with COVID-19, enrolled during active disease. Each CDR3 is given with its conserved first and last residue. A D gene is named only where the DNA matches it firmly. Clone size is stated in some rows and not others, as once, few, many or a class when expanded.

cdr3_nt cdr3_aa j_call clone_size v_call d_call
TGTGCCAGCAGTTTACAGGGGGCGGACTACAATGAGCAGTTCTTC CASSLQGADYNEQFF TRBJ2-1 NA TRBV6-5 TRBD1
TGTGCCAGCAGCGACAGGGGAGAGTCCTACGAGCAGTACTTC CASSDRGESYEQYF TRBJ2-7 NA TRBV5-4 TRBD1
TGTGCCAGCAGTACTTTAGCGGGAGGGGGTTACAATGAGCAGTTCTTC CASSTLAGGGYNEQFF TRBJ2-1 NA TRBV27 TRBD2
TGTGCCGGTCGGGGGGGCGAATCCTACGAGCAGTACTTC CAGRGGESYEQYF TRBJ2-7 many TRBV2 TRBD2
TGCGCCAGCAGCTCACGGACTCGGGCAGGGGACGAAAAACTGTTTTTT CASSSRTRAGDEKLFF TRBJ1-4 NA TRBV5-1 NA
TGTGCTAGTGTCCCCTCAGGGGCAGGTCAGCCCCAGCATTTT CASVPSGAGQPQHF TRBJ1-5 NA TRBV12-5 NA
TGTGCCAGCAAGGGATCCGGGACAGGGAGGATCTTTGGGAATCAGCCCCAGCATTTT CASKGSGTGRIFGNQPQHF TRBJ1-5 once TRBV27 TRBD1
TGTGCCAGCAGCTTGCAGGGGCCGGGGGAGCTGTTTTTT CASSLQGPGELFF TRBJ2-2 few TRBV5-6 NA
TGTGCCAGCAGCCAAAAATTACAGGGCGGGCAGTACTTC CASSQKLQGGQYF TRBJ2-7 NA TRBV14 NA
TGTGCCAGCAGCGTTGAGAACGAGCAGTACTTC CASSVENEQYF TRBJ2-7 NA TRBV9 NA
TGTGCCAGCAGTTATCAGGGAAGCGAGCAGTACTTC CASSYQGSEQYF TRBJ2-7 NA TRBV27 NA
TGTGCCAGCAGCCCCCAGGGTGCCTACGAGCAGTACTTC CASSPQGAYEQYF TRBJ2-7 once TRBV9 NA
TGTGCCAGCAGGTCTTTACAGGGGGCAACTAATGAAAAACTGTTTTTT CASRSLQGATNEKLFF TRBJ1-4 NA TRBV3-1/TRBV3-2 TRBD1
TGTGCCAGCAGCTCGATAGGGACAGGGTCTGAAAAACTGTTTTTT CASSSIGTGSEKLFF TRBJ1-4 NA TRBV13 TRBD1
TGTGCCACCAGCAGAGACAGGGGCAATCAGCCCCAGCATTTT CATSRDRGNQPQHF TRBJ1-5 few TRBV15 NA
TGTGCCAGCAGTTTATGGGGGCCCTCAATTACTGAAGCTTTCTTT CASSLWGPSITEAFF TRBJ1-1 NA TRBV27 NA
TGTGCCAGCAGCAAAGTGAGTGAGAAGCGGACCCTTGGTTCCGAGCAGTACTTC CASSKVSEKRTLGSEQYF TRBJ2-7 NA TRBV21-1 NA
TGTGCCAGTAAACGGTCCATGAACACTGAAGCTTTCTTT CASKRSMNTEAFF TRBJ1-1 NA TRBV6-5 NA
TGTGCCAGTGGACACAACACTGAAGCTTTCTTT CASGHNTEAFF TRBJ1-1 NA TRBV2 NA
TGCGCCAGCAACACCCCGGGACAGCCCTACGAGCAGTACTTC CASNTPGQPYEQYF TRBJ2-7 NA TRBV10-2 TRBD1
TGTGCCAGCAGCCCTCCAACGGGGAGATTCACAGATACGCAGTATTTT CASSPPTGRFTDTQYF TRBJ2-3 NA TRBV7-9 NA
TGTGCCAGCAGCTTGGCCAGGGCAACTAATGAAAAACTGTTTTTT CASSLARATNEKLFF TRBJ1-4 NA TRBV5-6 NA
TGTGCTAGTGGTCTCGGACAGGGTAAAGAAGAGACCCAGTACTTC CASGLGQGKEETQYF TRBJ2-5 NA TRBV12-5 TRBD1
TGCGCCAGCAGCCAAGTACCCGGGAGTCCCTACGAGCAGTACTTC CASSQVPGSPYEQYF TRBJ2-7 once TRBV4-1 NA
TGTGCCAGCAGCGTAGGACTAGCGGGAGGCACCGGGGAGCTGTTTTTT CASSVGLAGGTGELFF TRBJ2-2 NA TRBV9 TRBD2
TGTGCCAGCAGCCCAGGTTATGAGCAGTTCTTC CASSPGYEQFF TRBJ2-1 NA TRBV4-2 NA
TGTGCCAGCAGAACCCGCACCACTGGCGGGAGCGAGCAGTACTTC CASRTRTTGGSEQYF TRBJ2-7 NA TRBV5-6 TRBD2